This TCR beta chain was captured in a study of beta chain features in type 1 diabetes. TCRB transcripts that were expressed got sequenced, as all of the isolated RNA had been reverse transcribed. Data came from immunoSEQ multiplex PCR; TCRdb stores just in-frame clones and leaves some out. The repertoire holds some 180,000 clones, with about 13% as singletons. Trimming cost V 5 bases and J 5 bases, with 16 bases left between them. The CDR3 loop spans 15 amino acids. Germline V CDR1 and CDR2: SGHVS, FNYEAQ. The rearrangement links TRBV7-6 to TRBJ1-5; D possibly corresponds to TRBD1 (5 bases). Sequenced material: central memory CD4+ T cells from blood. The TCR sequence derives from a woman aged 18-29 years in good health. This CDR3 is CASSPGPNGYQPQHF. CDR3 DNA sequence: TGTGCCAGCAGCCCAGGGCCCAATGGGTATCAGCCCCAGCATTTT.